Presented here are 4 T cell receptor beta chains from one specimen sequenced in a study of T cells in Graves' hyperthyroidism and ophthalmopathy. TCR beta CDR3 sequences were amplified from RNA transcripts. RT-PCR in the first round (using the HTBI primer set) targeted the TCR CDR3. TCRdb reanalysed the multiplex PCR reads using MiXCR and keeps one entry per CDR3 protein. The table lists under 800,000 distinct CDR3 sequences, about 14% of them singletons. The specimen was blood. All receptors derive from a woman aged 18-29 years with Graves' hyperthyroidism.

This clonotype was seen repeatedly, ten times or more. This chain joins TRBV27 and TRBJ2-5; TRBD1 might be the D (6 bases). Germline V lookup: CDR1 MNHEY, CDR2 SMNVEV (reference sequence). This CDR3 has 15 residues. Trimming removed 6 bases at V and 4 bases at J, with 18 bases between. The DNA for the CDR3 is TGTGCCAGCAGGAGGACACAGGGTGCAGTAGAGACCCAGTACTTC. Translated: CASRRTQGAVETQYF.

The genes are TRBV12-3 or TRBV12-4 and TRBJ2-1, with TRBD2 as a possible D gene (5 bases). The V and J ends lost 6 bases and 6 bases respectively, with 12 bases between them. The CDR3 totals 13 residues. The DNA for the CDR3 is TGTGCCAGCAGCCCCACTAGTATCAATGAGCAGTTCTTC. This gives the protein CASSPTSINEQFF.

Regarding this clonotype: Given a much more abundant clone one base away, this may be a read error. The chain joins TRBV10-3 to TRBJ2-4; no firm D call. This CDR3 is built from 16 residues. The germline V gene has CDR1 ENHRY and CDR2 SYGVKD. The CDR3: CASSLRQELAKNIQYF. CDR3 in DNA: TGTGCCAGCAGTTTAAGACAAGAGTTAGCCAAAAACATTCAGTACTTC.

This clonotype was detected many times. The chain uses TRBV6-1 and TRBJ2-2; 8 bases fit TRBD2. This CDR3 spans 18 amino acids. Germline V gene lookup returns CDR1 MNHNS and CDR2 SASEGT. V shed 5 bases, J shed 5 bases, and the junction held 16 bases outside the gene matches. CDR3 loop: CASSYATSGPSRTGELFF. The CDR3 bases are TGTGCCAGCAGTTACGCTACTAGCGGTCCTTCTCGTACCGGGGAGCTGTTTTTT.